The present entry profiles one T cell receptor beta chain with its context. Use of 60 Vbeta and 13 Jbeta primers characterized the PCR. TCRdb's table, derived via immunoSEQ multiplex PCR, lists solely in-frame clones and lacks some. The repertoire holds over 100,000 clones, with around 80% as singletons. The data were taken from a study of cytomegalovirus exposure and HLA in healthy donors. Trimming shortened V by 6 bases and J by 1 base, and 13 bases separated the two germline ends. This CDR3 comprises 14 residues. Germline CDR1 MDHEN, CDR2 SYDVKM. The origin of this receptor is a man younger than 45 in good health and CMV-seronegative. This chain joins TRBV28 and TRBJ2-7; possible D gene TRBD1, 5 bases. Sequences were obtained from PBMCs. CDR3 in amino acids: CASRQTGVSYEQYF. CDR3 bases: TGTGCCAGCAGACAAACAGGAGTTTCCTACGAGCAGTACTTC.